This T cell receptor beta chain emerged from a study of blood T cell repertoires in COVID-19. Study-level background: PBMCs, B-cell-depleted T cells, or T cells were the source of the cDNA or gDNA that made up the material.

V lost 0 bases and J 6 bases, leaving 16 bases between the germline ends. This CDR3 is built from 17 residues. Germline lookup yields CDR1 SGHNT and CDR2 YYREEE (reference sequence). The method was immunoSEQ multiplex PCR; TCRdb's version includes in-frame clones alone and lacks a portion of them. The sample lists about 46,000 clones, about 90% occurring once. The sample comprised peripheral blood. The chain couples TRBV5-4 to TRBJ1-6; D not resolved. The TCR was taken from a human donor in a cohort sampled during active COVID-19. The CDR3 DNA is TGTGCCAGCAGCTTGGGTAATATCGGCGGTCTTAATTCACCCCTCCACTTT. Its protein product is CASSLGNIGGLNSPLHF.